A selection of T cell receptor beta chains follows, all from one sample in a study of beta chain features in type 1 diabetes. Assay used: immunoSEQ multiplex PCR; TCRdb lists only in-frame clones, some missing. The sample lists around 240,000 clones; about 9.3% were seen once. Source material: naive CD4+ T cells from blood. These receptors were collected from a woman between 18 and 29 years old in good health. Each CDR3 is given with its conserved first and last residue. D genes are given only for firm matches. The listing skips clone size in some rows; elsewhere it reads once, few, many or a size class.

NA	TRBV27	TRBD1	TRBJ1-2	TGTGCCAGCAGTCCCTGGACAGGGATGATGGGATCCTATGGCTACACCTTC	CASSPWTGMMGSYGYTF
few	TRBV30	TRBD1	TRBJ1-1	TGTGCCTGGAGTGTGACAGGGGGGCCTGAAGCTTTCTTT	CAWSVTGGPEAFF
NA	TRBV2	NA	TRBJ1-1	TGTGCCAGCAAGCCGACCCAGGTAGGAACTGAAGCTTTCTTT	CASKPTQVGTEAFF
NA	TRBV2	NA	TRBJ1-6	TGTGCCAGGCGGGACGGAGCAAATTCACCCCTCCACTTT	CARRDGANSPLHF
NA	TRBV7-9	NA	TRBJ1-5	TGTGCCAGCAGCGCAGGAATGGGCCTCAATCAGCCCCAGCATTTT	CASSAGMGLNQPQHF
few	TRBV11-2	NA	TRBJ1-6	TGTGCCAGCAGCTTTATCGGGCCCCTCCACTTT	CASSFIGPLHF
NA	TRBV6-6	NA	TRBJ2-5	TGTGCCAGCAGTGAGGTCCCGCAGACCCAGTACTTC	CASSEVPQTQYF
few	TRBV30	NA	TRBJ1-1	TGTGCCTGGAGTGGCCCTATGAACACTGAAGCTTTCTTT	CAWSGPMNTEAFF
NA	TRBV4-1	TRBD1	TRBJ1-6	TGCGCCAGCGGACAGGGGGCAGTGGTCTATAATTCACCCCTCCACTTT	CASGQGAVVYNSPLHF
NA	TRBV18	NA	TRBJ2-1	TGTGCCAGCTCACAGAACGGTCGTGAGCAGTTCTTC	CASSQNGREQFF
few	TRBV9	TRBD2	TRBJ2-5	TGTGCCAGCAGCGCCGGGGGGGCGGGGGAGACCCAGTACTTC	CASSAGGAGETQYF
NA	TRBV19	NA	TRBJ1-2	TGTGCCAGTAGTATCGCGGATGTTGGCTACACCTTC	CASSIADVGYTF
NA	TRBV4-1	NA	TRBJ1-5	TGCGCCAGCAGCCAAACGACAGGCTTTTATCAGCCCCAGCATTTT	CASSQTTGFYQPQHF
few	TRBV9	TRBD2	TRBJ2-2	TGTGCCAGCAGCACCCGGGAGGGCCTTCCCGGGGAGCTGTTTTTT	CASSTREGLPGELFF
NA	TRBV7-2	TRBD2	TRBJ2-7	TGTGCCAGCAGCTTGGCGGGAGGCGAGCAGTACTTC	CASSLAGGEQYF
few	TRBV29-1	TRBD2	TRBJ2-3	TGCAGCGTGGGCGTTCTAGCGGGAGTGGCAGATACGCAGTATTTT	CSVGVLAGVADTQYF
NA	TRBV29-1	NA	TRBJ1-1	TGCAGCGGGGGAGGGGGGAACACTGAAGCTTTCTTT	CSGGGGNTEAFF
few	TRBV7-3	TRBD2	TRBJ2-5	TGTGCCAGCAGTTCTAGCGGGGGGGGTCCCGAGACCCAGTACTTC	CASSSSGGGPETQYF
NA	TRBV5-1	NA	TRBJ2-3	TGCGCCAGCACCACTGAGGAGGGACTCAGCACAGATACGCAGTATTTT	CASTTEEGLSTDTQYF
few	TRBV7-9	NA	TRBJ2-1	TGTGCCAGCAGCCCGGGGGAATATATCGGGCAGTTCTTC	CASSPGEYIGQFF
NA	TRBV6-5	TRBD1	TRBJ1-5	TGTGCCAGCAGTTACTCATCCAGGGGGAATCAGCCCCAGCATTTT	CASSYSSRGNQPQHF
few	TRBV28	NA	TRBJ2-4	TGTGCCAGCAGTTTTGCAGGTCCTGCCAAAAACATTCAGTACTTC	CASSFAGPAKNIQYF
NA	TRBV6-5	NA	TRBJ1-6	TGTGCCAGCAGTTACTCGTGGGGAAGGGGTAATTCACCCCTCCACTTT	CASSYSWGRGNSPLHF
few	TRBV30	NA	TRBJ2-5	TGTGCCTGGAGTGCTCTAGAGACCCAGTACTTC	CAWSALETQYF
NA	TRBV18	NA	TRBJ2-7	TGTGCCAGCTCACCAGGATTCGCTAGCTCCTACGAGCAGTACTTC	CASSPGFASSYEQYF
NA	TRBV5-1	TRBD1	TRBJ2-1	TGCGCCAGCAGCTTGGGACAGGGCGATCCAGAGAGCTCCTACAATGAGCAGTTCTTC	CASSLGQGDPESSYNEQFF
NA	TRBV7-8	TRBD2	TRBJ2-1	TGTGCCAGCAGCCCAGCTCGCGGGGGGCCTCAGGAGCAGTTCTTC	CASSPARGGPQEQFF
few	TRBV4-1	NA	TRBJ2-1	TGCGCCAGCAGCCAAGAAGAACCGGGACTCGAGAGGTTTAATGAGCAGTTCTTC	CASSQEEPGLERFNEQFF
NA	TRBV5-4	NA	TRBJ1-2	TGTGCCAGCAGGCTAGGGGGATTGGGCTATGGCTACACCTTC	CASRLGGLGYGYTF
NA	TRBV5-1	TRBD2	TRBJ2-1	TGCGCCAGCAGCTTGGGGACTAGCGGGAAGAGCTCCTACAATGAGCAGTTCTTC	CASSLGTSGKSSYNEQFF
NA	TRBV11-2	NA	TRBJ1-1	TGTGCCAGCAGCTTACCAAAGAACACTGAAGCTTTCTTT	CASSLPKNTEAFF
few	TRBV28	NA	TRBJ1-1	TGTGCCAGCGTCGGAGTATCTGAAGCTTTCTTT	CASVGVSEAFF
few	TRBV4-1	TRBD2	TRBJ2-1	TGCGCCAGCAGCCAGATTAGCGGGAGGGCCGTCGATGAGCAGTTCTTC	CASSQISGRAVDEQFF
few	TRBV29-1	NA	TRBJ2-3	TGCAGCGTTGTAAGGGCGGGGGCCGCGGAAGATACGCAGTATTTT	CSVVRAGAAEDTQYF
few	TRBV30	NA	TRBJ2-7	TGTGCCTGGAGCACGGGGTTCGAGCAGTACTTC	CAWSTGFEQYF
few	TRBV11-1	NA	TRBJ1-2	TGTGCCAGCAGCCTGGGACAAGACTATGGCTACACCTTC	CASSLGQDYGYTF
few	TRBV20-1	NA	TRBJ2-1	TGCAGTGCCGCGAACCGTGAACAGTTCTTC	CSAANREQFF
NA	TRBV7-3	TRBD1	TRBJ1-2	TGTGCCAGCAGCCCCCAGGGGGTTACTGGCTACACCTTC	CASSPQGVTGYTF
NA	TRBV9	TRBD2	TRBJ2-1	TGTGCCAGCAGCGTAGATCGGACTAGGGATGAGCAGTTCTTC	CASSVDRTRDEQFF
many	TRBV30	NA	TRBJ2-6	TGTGCCTGGAGTGTACCTGGACAGAGCTCTGGGGCCAACGTCCTGACTTTC	CAWSVPGQSSGANVLTF
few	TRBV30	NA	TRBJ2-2	TGTGCCCGGACTTCTAGCAGAACGAACACCGGGGAGCTGTTTTTT	CARTSSRTNTGELFF